Following are 31 T cell receptor beta chains from one sample sequenced in a study of T cells in Graves' hyperthyroidism and ophthalmopathy. Amplification of TCR beta CDR3 regions was performed using RNA transcripts as template. The HTBI primer set served for first-round RT-PCR of the TCR CDR3. TCRdb independently ran MiXCR on the multiplex PCR reads; one entry per CDR3 protein. Of about 510,000 distinct CDR3 sequences listed, 12% to 15% are singletons. The sequenced sample consisted of blood. The receptors come from a woman aged 35 to 49 with Graves' hyperthyroidism.

The sample holds a few counts of this clonotype. The genes are TRBV4-1 and TRBJ2-2, with 11 nucleotides matching TRBD1. V was pared by 4 bases and J by 4 bases, with 5 bases of the junction left unmatched. Looked up from germline, CDR1 is MGHRA and CDR2 is YSYEKL. The length of the CDR3 is 16 residues. The CDR3 here is CASSPQDRGRTGELFF. The CDR3 region has the DNA TGCGCCAGCAGCCCACAGGACAGGGGGCGCACCGGGGAGCTGTTTTTT.

This clonotype showed up many times. The V call is TRBV28, the J call TRBJ2-1; 9 bases align to TRBD1. Germline V gives CDR1 MDHEN, CDR2 SYDVKM. V lost 6 bases to trimming and J lost 4 bases; unmatched junction nucleotides: 7. The CDR3 has 15 amino acids. CDR3 residues: CASSKTGTGYNEQFF. CDR3 in DNA: TGTGCCAGCAGCAAAACCGGGACAGGGTACAATGAGCAGTTCTTC.

The chain is built from TRBV6-1 and TRBJ1-1, with TRBD1 matching over 9 bases. V lost 6 bases and J lost 3; bases outside the gene matches: 2. Per germline, CDR1 MNHNS and CDR2 SASEGT. This CDR3 is built from 13 residues. CDR3 DNA: TGTGCCAGCAGACAGGGGGCACACACTGAAGCTTTCTTT. This sequence encodes CASRQGAHTEAFF.

This clonotype was recorded a few times. V gene TRBV14 combines with J gene TRBJ2-6; 9 bases are shared with TRBD1. This CDR3 is built from 18 residues. V was clipped by 5 bases and J by 0 bases; unmatched bases: 8. CDR1 is SGHDN and CDR2 is FVKESK in the germline V gene. CDR3 nucleotide sequence: TGTGCCAGCAGCGGACGACAGGGGGGAAGCTCTGGGGCCAACGTCCTGACTTTC. It specifies CASSGRQGGSSGANVLTF.

The table lists this clonotype with many counts. V is TRBV28 and J is TRBJ1-1; possibly TRBD1 for D (6 bases). This CDR3 is built from 15 residues. The V gene's germline CDR1 is MDHEN and CDR2 SYDVKM. The germline V and J ends were trimmed by 8 bases and 0 bases, with 16 bases remaining between them. CDR3 sequence (DNA): TGTGCCAGCCAAAGCGGGGGACACCTGAACACTGAAGCTTTCTTT. Translating gives CASQSGGHLNTEAFF.

This clonotype was picked up many times. The chain couples TRBV12-3 or TRBV12-4 to TRBJ2-2; TRBD2 agrees at 8 bases. Losses at the gene ends were 6 bases for V and 5 bases for J; bases not matched to a gene: 8. This CDR3 is 15 amino acids long. The CDR3 sequence: CASSGGLAGTGELFF. CDR3 nucleotide sequence: TGTGCCAGCAGCGGCGGACTAGCAGGAACCGGGGAGCTGTTTTTT.

This clonotype was seen many times. The chain joins TRBV28 to TRBJ2-7; TRBD2 matches 7 bases. The CDR3 covers 15 residues. Trimming cost V 1 base and J 6 bases; bases outside gene matches: 9. CDR1 is MDHEN, CDR2 SYDVKM, per germline. The CDR3 loop is CASSLSASGSLEQYF. CDR3 nucleotide sequence: TGTGCCAGCAGTTTATCGGCTAGCGGTTCTCTCGAGCAGTACTTC.

The CDR3 protein is CASASGSVDTQYF. CDR3 DNA sequence: TGTGCCAGTGCTAGCGGGAGTGTAGATACGCAGTATTTT. The chain carries TRBV19 and TRBJ2-3; 10 bases agree with TRBD2. Trimming cost V 8 bases and J 5 bases; bases outside gene matches: 4. The CDR3 loop spans 13 amino acids. The germline V gene has CDR1 LNHDA and CDR2 SQIVND (reference sequence).

This clonotype was seen many times. This chain uses TRBV11-3 with TRBJ2-2, with D tentatively TRBD2 (6 bases). The CDR3 consists of 13 residues. V lost 3 bases and J 7 bases, leaving 9 bases between the germline ends. CDR1 is SGHNT and CDR2 is YENEEA in the germline V gene. The CDR3 here is CASSFGGIGELFF. The DNA for the CDR3 is TGTGCCAGCAGCTTTGGGGGGATCGGGGAGCTGTTTTTT.

This clonotype has at least ten counts. The V gene is TRBV3-1, the J gene TRBJ2-1, with D possibly being TRBD2 (6 bases). CDR3 size: 12 residues. With 8 bases removed from V and 7 bases from J, the gap between germline ends came to 12 bases. Germline lookup yields CDR1 LGHDT and CDR2 YNNKEL (reference sequence). As DNA, the CDR3 is TGTGCCAGCCGACTAGAGGGAAATGAGCAGTTCTTC. Protein product: CASRLEGNEQFF.

This clonotype was found a few times. With a much larger clone just one base away, this may be a read error. The chain carries TRBV2 and TRBJ2-1; TRBD2 aligns across 8 bases. Trimming removed 11 bases from V and 0 bases from J; junction bases left unmatched: 12. Germline V gene data show CDR1 as SNHLY and CDR2 as FYNNEI. The CDR3 is 16 amino acids. The CDR3 DNA follows: TGTGCCGGCGAGGGGTGGAGCGGGAGCTCCTACAATGAGCAGTTCTTC. Translation: CAGEGWSGSSYNEQFF.

This clonotype appeared many times. This sequence joins TRBV7-9 and TRBJ2-7; 8 bases line up with TRBD2. The CDR3 extends over 15 amino acids. Germline lookup yields CDR1 SEHNR and CDR2 FQNEAQ (reference sequence). V trimming: 1 base; J trimming: 4 bases; junction bases outside the gene matches: 6. The chain's CDR3 is CASSLGAGGTYEQYF. The DNA of the CDR3 is TGTGCCAGCAGCTTAGGGGCGGGAGGAACATACGAGCAGTACTTC.

This chain joins TRBV10-1 and TRBJ2-5; D not resolved. This CDR3 spans 14 amino acids. V was clipped by 0 bases and J by 8 bases, with 13 bases between them. Germline CDR1 is WNHNN and CDR2 is SYGVQD (reference sequence). DNA of the CDR3: TGCGCCAGCAGTGAGTCTAGGCGGTCCGTCACCCAGTACTTC. The encoded protein is CASSESRRSVTQYF.

The CDR3 DNA sequence: TGCGCCAGCAGCTCCCAAGGAGCTAGCGGGCGCGAGCAGTACTTC. Translation gives CASSSQGASGREQYF. This chain joins TRBV5-1 and TRBJ2-7; 8 bases are shared with TRBD2. The CDR3 extends over 15 amino acids. Trimming removed 3 bases from V and 6 bases from J; junction bases left unmatched: 11. Germline V gene data show CDR1 as SGHRS and CDR2 as YFSETQ.

This clonotype was counted ten times or more. J is TRBJ2-1 and V is TRBV20-1; maybe TRBD1 (6 bases). CDR1 is DFQATT, CDR2 SNEGSKA, per germline (reference sequence). The CDR3 length is 13 residues. V lost 8 bases and J 5 bases, leaving 16 bases between the germline ends. The CDR3 region is CSTYRAPNNEQFF. The DNA for the CDR3 is TGCAGTACTTACAGGGCACCTAACAATGAGCAGTTCTTC.

This clonotype came up many times. This chain connects TRBV3-1 to TRBJ1-1; 9 positions agree with TRBD1. The CDR3 runs 15 residues. The J segment lost 1 base and the V segment lost 5 bases, leaving 5 bases of the junction unmatched. Germline V gene lookup returns CDR1 LGHDT and CDR2 YNNKEL (reference sequence). For the CDR3, the DNA is TGTGCCAGCAGCTCCGCGGGACAGGGGAACACTGAAGCTTTCTTT. It encodes CASSSAGQGNTEAFF.

In its sample, this clonotype was seen a few times. A much larger clone is a single base away; this may be a read error. CDR3 in DNA: TGTGCCAGCAGCCAAACTAGCGGGAGGGCGGCAGATACGCAGTATTTT. Translating it yields CASSQTSGRAADTQYF. V gene TRBV28 combines with J gene TRBJ2-3; 13 nucleotides line up with TRBD2. The CDR3 is 16 residues long. CDR1 and CDR2 (germline): MDHEN, SYDVKM. V lost 6 bases to trimming and J lost 4 bases; unmatched junction nucleotides: 7.

This clonotype appeared many times. The V gene is TRBV9, the J gene TRBJ2-1; 7 nucleotides match TRBD1. The V gene end was trimmed by 4 bases and the J gene end by 8 bases; junction bases not matched to a gene: 9. This CDR3 is built from 14 residues. Germline V gives CDR1 SGDLS, CDR2 YYNGEE. The CDR3 loop is CASSTRTGKDEQFF. CDR3 nucleotide sequence: TGTGCCAGCAGCACCCGGACAGGAAAGGATGAGCAGTTCTTC. Complete variable domain (other parts from reference TRBV9 and TRBJ2-1): DSGVTQTPKHLITATGQRVTLRCSPRSGDLSVYWYQQSLDQGLQFLIQYYNGEERAKGNILERFSAQQFPDLHSELNLSSLELGDSALYFCASSTRTGKDEQFFGPGTRLTVL.

This clonotype was found many times. This chain uses TRBV5-1 with TRBJ2-1; TRBD1 agrees at 7 bases. The length of the CDR3 is 13 residues. V lost 8 bases to trimming and J lost 4 bases; unmatched junction nucleotides: 6. Germline V gene sequence: CDR1 SGHRS, CDR2 YFSETQ. The CDR3 bases are TGCGCCAGTCGACAGGGAACGTACAATGAGCAGTTCTTC. This gives the protein CASRQGTYNEQFF. The full variable domain, its missing parts supplied by reference TRBV5-1 and TRBJ2-1, is KAGVTQTPRYLIKTRGQQVTLSCSPISGHRSVSWYQQTPGQGLQFLFEYFSETQRNKGNFPGRFSGRQFSNSRSEMNVSTLELGDSALYLCASRQGTYNEQFFGPGTRLTVL.

This chain uses TRBV20-1 with TRBJ1-3, with D possibly TRBD1 on 6 matching bases. Germline-derived CDR1 and CDR2 are DFQATT and SNEGSKA (reference sequence). V lost 2 bases, J lost 1 base, and 9 bases lay in between. The CDR3 runs 14 residues. CDR3 region: CSARLQGSGNTIYF. CDR3 coding DNA: TGCAGTGCTAGACTACAGGGATCTGGAAACACCATATATTTT.

This clonotype was counted only a few times. A much larger clone lies one base from this, so it may be a read error. This chain connects TRBV11-2 to TRBJ2-7; maybe TRBD2 (7 bases). There are 14 residues in the CDR3. Germline CDR1 reads SGHAT; CDR2 reads FQNNGV. Between the trimmed V and J ends, which lost 0 bases and 5 bases, there was a span of 11 bases. CDR3 DNA: TGTGCCAGCAGCTTAGAAAGGCGGGGGCACGAGCAGTACTTC. Its protein is CASSLERRGHEQYF.

In this sample, this clonotype turned up many times. The chain combines TRBV5-1 with TRBJ2-3, with 7 bases that match TRBD2. From germline, CDR1 is SGHRS and CDR2 YFSETQ. The V segment lost 0 bases and the J segment 3 bases; nucleotides outside the gene matches: 10. The CDR3 has 17 amino acids. The CDR3 region is CASSLGFAERGTDTQYF. CDR3 bases: TGCGCCAGCAGCTTGGGGTTTGCTGAGCGGGGAACAGATACGCAGTATTTT.

This clonotype was counted at least ten times. CDR3 in DNA: TGCGCCAGCAGCCAAGTTGCTAGGGATTACAATGAGCAGTTCTTC. Translation: CASSQVARDYNEQFF. The chain employs TRBV4-1 and TRBJ2-1, with no clear D. Germline lookup yields CDR1 MGHRA and CDR2 YSYEKL. This CDR3 is built from 15 residues. The V gene lost 1 base and the J gene lost 4 bases, with 11 bases spanning the gap.

In its sample, this clonotype was seen many times. The chain carries TRBV9 and TRBJ1-1, with D hard to call. The V gene's germline CDR1 is SGDLS and CDR2 YYNGEE. The CDR3 length is 16 residues. Trimming left V 0 bases short and J 3 bases short, with 15 bases between. The CDR3 coding sequence is TGTGCCAGCAGCGTAGTTCAACCCTATTCGTACACTGAAGCTTTCTTT. Translation: CASSVVQPYSYTEAFF.

The rearrangement links TRBV30 to TRBJ2-5; D could derive from TRBD1 or TRBD2 (5 bases each). V was cut by 3 bases and J by 5 bases, with 10 bases left in between. The CDR3 is made up of 12 amino acids. The germline CDR1 and CDR2 sequences are GTSNPN and SVGIG (reference sequence). The CDR3 nucleotides are TGTGCCTGGAGCAACTGGGGGGAGACCCAGTACTTC. It specifies CAWSNWGETQYF.

This clonotype occurred many times. CDR3 nucleotide sequence: TGCAGTGCTAGAAGCCTGATACTAGCGGGAGGGACAGATACGCAGTATTTT. It is translated as CSARSLILAGGTDTQYF. The chain links TRBV20-1 to TRBJ2-3; 13 bases line up with TRBD2. The CDR3 consists of 17 residues. The germline CDR1 and CDR2 sequences are DFQATT and SNEGSKA (reference sequence). The ends lost 2 bases at V and 3 bases at J; junction bases unmatched: 8.

The chain joins TRBV7-9 to TRBJ2-1, with a tentative D call TRBD2 (5 bases). The germline V and J ends were trimmed by 5 bases and 0 bases, with 14 bases remaining between them. The CDR3 is made up of 16 amino acids. Germline values: CDR1 SEHNR, CDR2 FQNEAQ (reference sequence). This CDR3 is CASSKIAQSSYNEQFF. The CDR3 DNA reads TGTGCCAGCAGCAAGATAGCGCAGAGCTCCTACAATGAGCAGTTCTTC. The full variable domain, its missing parts supplied by reference TRBV7-9 and TRBJ2-1, is DTGVSQNPRHKITKRGQNVTFRCDPISEHNRLYWYRQTLGQGPEFLTYFQNEAQLEKSRLLSDRFSAERPKGSFSTLEIQRTEQGDSAMYLCASSKIAQSSYNEQFFGPGTRLTVL.

There are many counts of this clonotype. The CDR3 spells CASSPSGRALNEQFF. The CDR3 nucleotides are TGTGCCAGCAGCCCTAGCGGGAGGGCCCTCAATGAGCAGTTCTTC. The chain joins TRBV14 to TRBJ2-1; TRBD2 matches 12 bases. CDR3 length equals 15 residues. Trimming cost V 4 bases and J 6 bases; bases outside gene matches: 4. Germline V gene lookup returns CDR1 SGHDN and CDR2 FVKESK.

V usage is TRBV6-1 and J usage is TRBJ2-3; 10 positions match TRBD1. Germline trimming cut 1 base from V and 2 bases from J; bases unmatched to any gene: 3. In germline, CDR1 is MNHNS, CDR2 SASEGT. The CDR3 length is 16 residues. CDR3 sequence reads: CASSEGQGAITDTQYF. For the CDR3, the DNA is TGTGCCAGCAGTGAAGGACAGGGGGCCATCACAGATACGCAGTATTTT.

This clonotype was seen repeatedly, ten times or more. The chain couples TRBV11-2 to TRBJ2-7, with 7 bases fitting TRBD1. Germline V gene lookup returns CDR1 SGHAT and CDR2 FQNNGV. This CDR3 spans 16 amino acids. V was pared by 5 bases and J by 3 bases, with 13 bases of the junction left unmatched. Written as DNA, the CDR3 is TGTGCCAGCAGCGCCGACCGGGACAGCAAATACTACGAGCAGTACTTC. It yields the protein CASSADRDSKYYEQYF.

This clonotype was seen repeatedly, ten times or more. The gene calls are TRBV7-2 and TRBJ1-5; the D is unclear. V lost 2 bases, J lost 2 bases, and 7 bases lay in between. The germline V gene has CDR1 SGHTA and CDR2 FQGNSA. CDR3 length: 14 residues. CDR3 sequence: CASSLLRGNQPQHF. The DNA of the CDR3 is TGTGCCAGCAGCTTACTCAGAGGCAATCAGCCCCAGCATTTT.